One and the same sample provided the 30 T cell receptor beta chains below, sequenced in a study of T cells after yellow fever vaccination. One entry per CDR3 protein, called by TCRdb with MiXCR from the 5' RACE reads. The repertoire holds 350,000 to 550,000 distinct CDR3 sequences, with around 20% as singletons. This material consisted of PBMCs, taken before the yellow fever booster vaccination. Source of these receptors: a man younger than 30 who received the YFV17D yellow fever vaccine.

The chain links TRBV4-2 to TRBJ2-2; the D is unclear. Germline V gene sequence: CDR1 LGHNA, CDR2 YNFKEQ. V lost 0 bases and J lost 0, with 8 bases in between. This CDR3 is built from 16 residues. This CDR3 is CASSQDTTANTGELFF. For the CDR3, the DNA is TGTGCCAGCAGCCAAGATACTACGGCGAACACCGGGGAGCTGTTTTTT.

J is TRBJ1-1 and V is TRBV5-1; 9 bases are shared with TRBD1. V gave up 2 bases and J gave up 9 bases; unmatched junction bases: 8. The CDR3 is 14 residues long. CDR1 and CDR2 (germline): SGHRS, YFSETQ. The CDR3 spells CASSLLSGTGKAFF. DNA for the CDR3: TGCGCCAGCAGCTTACTCTCCGGGACAGGGAAAGCTTTCTTT.

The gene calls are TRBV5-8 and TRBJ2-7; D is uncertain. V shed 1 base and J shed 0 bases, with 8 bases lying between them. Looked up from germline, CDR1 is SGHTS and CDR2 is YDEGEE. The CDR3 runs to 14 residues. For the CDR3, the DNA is TGTGCCAGCAGCTTGCGGTACGACTCCTACGAGCAGTACGTC. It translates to CASSLRYDSYEQYV.

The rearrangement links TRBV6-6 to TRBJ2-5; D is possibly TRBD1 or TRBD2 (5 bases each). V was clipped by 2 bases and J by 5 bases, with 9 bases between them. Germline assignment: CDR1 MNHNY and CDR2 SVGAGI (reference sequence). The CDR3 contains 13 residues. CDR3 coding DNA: TGTGCCAGCAGTTACGGGACGGGGGAGACCCAGTACTTC. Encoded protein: CASSYGTGETQYF.

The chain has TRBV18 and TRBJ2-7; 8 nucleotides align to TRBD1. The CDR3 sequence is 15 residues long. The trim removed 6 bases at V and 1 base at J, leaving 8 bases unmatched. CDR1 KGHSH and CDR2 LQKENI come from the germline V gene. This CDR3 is CASSSRDRGSYEQYV. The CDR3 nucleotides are TGTGCCAGCTCGTCGCGAGACAGGGGTTCCTACGAGCAGTACGTC.

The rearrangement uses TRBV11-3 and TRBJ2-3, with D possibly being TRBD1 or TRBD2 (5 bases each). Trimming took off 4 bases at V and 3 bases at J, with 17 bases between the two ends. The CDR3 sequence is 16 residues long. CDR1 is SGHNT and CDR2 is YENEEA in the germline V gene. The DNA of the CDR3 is TGTGCCAGCAGCTCCGGGACCGATTATATTACAGATACGCAGTATTTT. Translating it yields CASSSGTDYITDTQYF. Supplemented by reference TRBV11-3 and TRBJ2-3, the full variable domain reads EAGVVQSPRYKIIEKKQPVAFWCNPISGHNTLYWYLQNLGQGPELLIRYENEEAVDDSQLPKDRFSAERLKGVDSTLKIQPAELGDSAVYLCASSSGTDYITDTQYFGPGTRLTVL.

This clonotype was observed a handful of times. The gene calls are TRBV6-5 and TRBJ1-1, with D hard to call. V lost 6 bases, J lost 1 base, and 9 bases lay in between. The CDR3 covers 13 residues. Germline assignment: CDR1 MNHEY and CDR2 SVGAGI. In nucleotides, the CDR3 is TGTGCCAGCAGCAAGGAAGGGAACACTGAAGCTTTCTTT. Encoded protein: CASSKEGNTEAFF.

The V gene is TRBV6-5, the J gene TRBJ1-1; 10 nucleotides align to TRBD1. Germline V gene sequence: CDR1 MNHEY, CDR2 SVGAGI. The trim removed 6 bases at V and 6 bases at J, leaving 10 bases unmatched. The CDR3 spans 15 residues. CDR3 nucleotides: TGTGCCAGCAGACGATCCCGACAGGGGGCCGCTGAAGCTTTCTTT. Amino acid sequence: CASRRSRQGAAEAFF.

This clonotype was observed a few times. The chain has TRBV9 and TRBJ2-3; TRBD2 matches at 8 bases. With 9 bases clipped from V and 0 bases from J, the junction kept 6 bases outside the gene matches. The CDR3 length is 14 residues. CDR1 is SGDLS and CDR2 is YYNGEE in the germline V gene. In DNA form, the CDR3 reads TGTGCCACTTGTCGGGGGGGTAGCACAGATACGCAGTATTTT. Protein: CATCRGGSTDTQYF. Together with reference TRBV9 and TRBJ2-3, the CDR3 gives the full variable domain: DSGVTQTPKHLITATGQRVTLRCSPRSGDLSVYWYQQSLDQGLQFLIQYYNGEERAKGNILERFSAQQFPDLHSELNLSSLELGDSALYFCATCRGGSTDTQYFGPGTRLTVL.

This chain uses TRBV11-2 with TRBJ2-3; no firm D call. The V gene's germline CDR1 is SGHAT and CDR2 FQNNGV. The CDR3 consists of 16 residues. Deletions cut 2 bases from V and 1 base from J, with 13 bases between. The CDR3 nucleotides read TGTGCCAGCAGCTTAACAGTCCCCCCGGGCACAGATACGCAGTATTTT. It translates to CASSLTVPPGTDTQYF.

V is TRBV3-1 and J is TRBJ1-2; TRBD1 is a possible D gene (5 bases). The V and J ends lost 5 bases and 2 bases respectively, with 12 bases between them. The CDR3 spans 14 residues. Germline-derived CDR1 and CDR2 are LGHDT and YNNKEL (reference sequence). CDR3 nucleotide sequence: TGTGCCAGCAGCTCCCGAGGGACGAACTATGGCTACACCTTC. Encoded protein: CASSSRGTNYGYTF.

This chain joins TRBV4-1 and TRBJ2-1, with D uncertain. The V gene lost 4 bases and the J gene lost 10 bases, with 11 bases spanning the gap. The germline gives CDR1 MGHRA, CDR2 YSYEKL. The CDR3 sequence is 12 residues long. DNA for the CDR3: TGCGCCAGCAGCCCGACTGGGTGGGAGCAGTTCTTC. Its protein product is CASSPTGWEQFF.

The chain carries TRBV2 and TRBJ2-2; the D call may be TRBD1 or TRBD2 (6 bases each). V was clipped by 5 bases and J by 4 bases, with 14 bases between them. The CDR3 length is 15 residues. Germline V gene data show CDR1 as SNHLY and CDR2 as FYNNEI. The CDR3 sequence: CASSTGTLSTGELFF. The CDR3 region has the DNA TGTGCCAGCAGTACAGGGACTTTGAGCACCGGGGAGCTGTTTTTT.

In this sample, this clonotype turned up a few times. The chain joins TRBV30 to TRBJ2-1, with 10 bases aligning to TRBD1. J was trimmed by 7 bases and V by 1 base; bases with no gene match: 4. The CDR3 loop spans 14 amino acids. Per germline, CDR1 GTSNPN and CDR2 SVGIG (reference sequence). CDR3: CAWSGDRGWNEQFF. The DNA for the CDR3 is TGTGCCTGGAGTGGGGACAGGGGTTGGAATGAGCAGTTCTTC.

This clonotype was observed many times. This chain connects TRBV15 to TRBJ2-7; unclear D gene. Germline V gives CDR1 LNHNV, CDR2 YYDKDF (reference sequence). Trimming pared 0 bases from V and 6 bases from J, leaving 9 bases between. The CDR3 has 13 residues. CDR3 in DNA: TGTGCCACCAGCAGAGAAATGGAAAGCGAGCAGTACGTC. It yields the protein CATSREMESEQYV.

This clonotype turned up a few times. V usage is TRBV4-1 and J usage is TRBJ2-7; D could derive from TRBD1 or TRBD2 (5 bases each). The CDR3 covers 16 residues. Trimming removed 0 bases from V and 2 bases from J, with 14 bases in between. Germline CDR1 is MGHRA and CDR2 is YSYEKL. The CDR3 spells CASSQENGRGAYEQYF. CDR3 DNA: TGCGCCAGCAGCCAAGAAAATGGGAGAGGGGCCTACGAGCAGTACTTC.

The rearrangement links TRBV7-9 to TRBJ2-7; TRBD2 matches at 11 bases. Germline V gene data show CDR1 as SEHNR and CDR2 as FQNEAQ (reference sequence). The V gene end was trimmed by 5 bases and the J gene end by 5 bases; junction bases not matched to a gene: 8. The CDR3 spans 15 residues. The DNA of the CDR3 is TGTGCCAGCAGCCCTATAGCGGGGGGGACCCACGAGCAGTACTTC. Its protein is CASSPIAGGTHEQYF.

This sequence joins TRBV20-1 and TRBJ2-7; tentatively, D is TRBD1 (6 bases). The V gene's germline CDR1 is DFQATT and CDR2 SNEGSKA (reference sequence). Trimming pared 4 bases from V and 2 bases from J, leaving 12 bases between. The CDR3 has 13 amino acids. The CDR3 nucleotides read TGCAGTGCTACTCGACAGGTGACCTACGAGCAGTACTTC. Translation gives CSATRQVTYEQYF.

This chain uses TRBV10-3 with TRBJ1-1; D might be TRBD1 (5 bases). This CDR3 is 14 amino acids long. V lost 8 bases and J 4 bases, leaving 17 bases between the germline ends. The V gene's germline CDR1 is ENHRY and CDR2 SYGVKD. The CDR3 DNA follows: TGTGCCATCCGAGTGACAGATTCTGGCACTGAAGCTTTCTTT. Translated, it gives CAIRVTDSGTEAFF.

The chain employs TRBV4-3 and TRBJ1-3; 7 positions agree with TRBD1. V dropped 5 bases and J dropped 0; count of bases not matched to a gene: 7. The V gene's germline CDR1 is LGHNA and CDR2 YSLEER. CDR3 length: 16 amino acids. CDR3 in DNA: TGCGCCAGCAGCGCGGACAGGAGTAACTCTGGAAACACCATATATTTT. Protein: CASSADRSNSGNTIYF.

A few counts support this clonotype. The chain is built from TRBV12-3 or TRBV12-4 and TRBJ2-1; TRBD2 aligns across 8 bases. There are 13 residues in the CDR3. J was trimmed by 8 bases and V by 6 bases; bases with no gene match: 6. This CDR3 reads CASSLAGVDEQFF. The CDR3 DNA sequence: TGTGCCAGCAGCCTAGCGGGTGTCGATGAGCAGTTCTTC.

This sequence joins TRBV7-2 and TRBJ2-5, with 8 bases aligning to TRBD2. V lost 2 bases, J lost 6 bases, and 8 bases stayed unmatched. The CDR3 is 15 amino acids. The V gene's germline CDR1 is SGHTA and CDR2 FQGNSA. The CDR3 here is CASSLLAGGTKTQYF. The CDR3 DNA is TGTGCCAGCAGCTTACTGGCGGGGGGTACAAAGACCCAGTACTTC.

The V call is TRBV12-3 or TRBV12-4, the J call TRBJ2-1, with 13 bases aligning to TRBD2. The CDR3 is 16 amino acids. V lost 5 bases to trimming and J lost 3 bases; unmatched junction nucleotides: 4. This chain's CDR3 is CASSTTSGGLYNEQFF. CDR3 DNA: TGTGCCAGCAGTACGACTAGCGGGGGGCTCTACAATGAGCAGTTCTTC.

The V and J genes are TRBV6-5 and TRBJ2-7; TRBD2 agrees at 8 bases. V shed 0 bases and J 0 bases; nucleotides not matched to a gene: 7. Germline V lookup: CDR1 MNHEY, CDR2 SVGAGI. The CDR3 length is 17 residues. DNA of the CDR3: TGTGCCAGCAGTTACTCACTGGGCGGGGGGAACTCCTACGAGCAGTACTTC. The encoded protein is CASSYSLGGGNSYEQYF.

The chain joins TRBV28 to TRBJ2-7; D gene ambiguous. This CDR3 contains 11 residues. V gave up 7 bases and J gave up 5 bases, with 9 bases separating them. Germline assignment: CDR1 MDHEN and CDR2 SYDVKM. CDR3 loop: CASKRNDEQYV. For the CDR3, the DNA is TGTGCCAGCAAGAGGAACGACGAGCAGTACGTC.

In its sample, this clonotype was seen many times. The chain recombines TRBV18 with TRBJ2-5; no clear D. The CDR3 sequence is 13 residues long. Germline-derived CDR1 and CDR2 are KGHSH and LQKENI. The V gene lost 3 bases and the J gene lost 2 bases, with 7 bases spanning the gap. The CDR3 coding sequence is TGTGCCAGCTCACCGGACCTTCAAGAGACCCAGTACTTC. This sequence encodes CASSPDLQETQYF.

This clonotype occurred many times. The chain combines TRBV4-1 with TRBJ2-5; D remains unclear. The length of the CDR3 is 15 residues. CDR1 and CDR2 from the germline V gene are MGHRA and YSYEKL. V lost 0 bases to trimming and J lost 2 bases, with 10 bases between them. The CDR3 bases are TGCGCCAGCAGCCAAGAATATTCCGGACAAGAGACCCAGTACTTC. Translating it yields CASSQEYSGQETQYF.

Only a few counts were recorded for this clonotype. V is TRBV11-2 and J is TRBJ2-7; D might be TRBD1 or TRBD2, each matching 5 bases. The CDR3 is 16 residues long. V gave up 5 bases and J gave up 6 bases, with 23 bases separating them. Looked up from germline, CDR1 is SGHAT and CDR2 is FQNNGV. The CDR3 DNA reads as TGTGCCAGCAGCCCATCGAGGGGTGGGCCCAAGATCGAGCAGTACTTC. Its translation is CASSPSRGGPKIEQYF.

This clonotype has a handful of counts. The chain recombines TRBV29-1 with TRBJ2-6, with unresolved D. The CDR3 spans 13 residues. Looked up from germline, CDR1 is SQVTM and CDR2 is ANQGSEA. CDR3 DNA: TGCAGACCCTGCGCCTCTGGGGCCAACGTCCTGACTTTC. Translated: CRPCASGANVLTF.

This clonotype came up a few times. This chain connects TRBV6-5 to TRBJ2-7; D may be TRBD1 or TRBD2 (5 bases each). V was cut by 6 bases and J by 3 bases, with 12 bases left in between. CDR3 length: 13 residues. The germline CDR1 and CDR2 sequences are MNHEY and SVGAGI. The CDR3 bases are TGTGCCAGCAGCCACGGGACGGACTACGAGCAGTACGTC. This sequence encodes CASSHGTDYEQYV.